The 9 T cell receptor beta chains below come from one sample, sequenced in a study of blood T cells in healthy people across ages. PCR was performed a second time for about 7 to 12 cycles using a sample-barcoded 5' primer and a J-beta primer mix. One entry per CDR3 protein results from TCRdb running MiXCR on the 5' RACE reads. The repertoire has roughly 1,700,000 distinct CDR3 sequences, roughly 27% of them found once; the top ten carry 7% to 9%. The source material was blood. These TCRs come from a woman in her 30s in good health.

Notes on this clonotype: One end of the junction is discordant with germline, which a read error may explain. The V gene is TRBV12-3 or TRBV12-4, the J gene TRBJ2-3; no reliable D call. The CDR3 extends over 14 amino acids. CDR3 in amino acids: CASSSLERVDAQYF. The CDR3 nucleotides are TGTGCCAGCAGTTCCCTCGAAAGAGTAGATGCGCAGTATTTT.

Many counts were recorded for this clonotype. The rearrangement links TRBV7-2 to TRBJ2-3, with D tentatively TRBD2 (6 bases). The germline V and J ends were trimmed by 6 bases and 0 bases, with 13 bases remaining between them. Per germline, CDR1 SGHTA and CDR2 FQGNSA. This CDR3 is 15 amino acids long. CDR3 region: CASSNPGLSTDTQYF. The CDR3 DNA follows: TGTGCCAGCAGTAACCCGGGACTCAGCACAGATACGCAGTATTTT.

The chain joins TRBV7-2 to TRBJ1-2; tentatively, D is TRBD1 (5 bases). Trimming took off 1 base at V and 2 bases at J, with 14 bases between the two ends. Germline V gene data show CDR1 as SGHTA and CDR2 as FQGNSA. This CDR3 has 16 amino acids. The DNA of the CDR3 is TGTGCCAGCAGCTTAGAAGTGGGGGGACTAAACTATGGCTACACCTTC. As protein: CASSLEVGGLNYGYTF. Variable domain in full (rest from reference TRBV7-2 and TRBJ1-2): GAGVSQSPSNKVTEKGKDVELRCDPISGHTALYWYRQSLGQGLEFLIYFQGNSAPDKSGLPSDRFSAERTGGSVSTLTIQRTQQEDSAVYLCASSLEVGGLNYGYTFGSGTRLTVV.

As concerns this clonotype: A much larger clone is a single base away; this may be a read error. The V and J genes are TRBV6-4 and TRBJ2-5; TRBD2 agrees at 9 bases. The CDR3 runs to 15 residues. The germline gives CDR1 MRHNA, CDR2 SNTAGT. DNA for the CDR3: TGTGCCTGCAGTGAAGAAGCGGGGGGACGAGAGACCCAGTACTTC. Translated: CACSEEAGGRETQYF.

As regards this clonotype: At one end, the junction sequence differs from germline, possibly due to a read error. The V gene is TRBV20-1, the J gene TRBJ2-7; 9 positions agree with TRBD2. Germline CDR1 DFQATT, CDR2 SNEGSKA (reference sequence). The CDR3 contains 13 residues. In DNA form, the CDR3 reads TGCAGTGCTAGACTAGCGGGACGGTACGAGCAGGACTTC. It yields the protein CSARLAGRYEQDF.

CDR3 bases: TGTGCCAGCAGCGTAGTAGGGGGATACCAAGAGACCCAGTACTTC. This encodes CASSVVGGYQETQYF. The chain uses TRBV9 and TRBJ2-5; tentative D call: TRBD1 (6 bases). The CDR3 spans 15 residues. Trimming pared 0 bases from V and 0 bases from J, leaving 9 bases between. CDR1 is SGDLS and CDR2 is YYNGEE in the germline V gene.

In this sample, this clonotype turned up a few times. V and J are TRBV2 and TRBJ1-1, with D uncertain. There are 14 residues in the CDR3. CDR1 SNHLY and CDR2 FYNNEI come from the germline V gene. Trimming took 7 bases from V and 4 from J, leaving 16 bases between them. CDR3 bases: TGTGCCAGCAAGCCCCAGTTTTCGGGCACTGAAGCTTTCTTT. This gives the protein CASKPQFSGTEAFF.

J is TRBJ2-5 and V is TRBV10-2; TRBD2 matches 7 bases. Germline trimming cut 0 bases from V and 2 bases from J; bases unmatched to any gene: 0. The CDR3 is made up of 14 amino acids. The germline CDR1 and CDR2 sequences are WSHSY and SAAADI. The CDR3 reads CASSESGLQETQYF. The CDR3 coding sequence is TGCGCCAGCAGTGAGTCGGGACTACAAGAGACCCAGTACTTC.

This clonotype is a singleton in its sample. This chain uses TRBV7-2 with TRBJ2-3; unclear D gene. Germline CDR1 is SGHTA and CDR2 is FQGNSA. The CDR3 consists of 17 residues. Deletions cut 1 base from V and 5 bases from J, with 19 bases between. The CDR3 DNA is TGTGCCAGCAGCTTAGAGAAATATCGCCCGAAAGGAGATACGCAGTATTTT. Translation: CASSLEKYRPKGDTQYF. The full variable domain, completed using reference TRBV7-2 and TRBJ2-3, is GAGVSQSPSNKVTEKGKDVELRCDPISGHTALYWYRQSLGQGLEFLIYFQGNSAPDKSGLPSDRFSAERTGGSVSTLTIQRTQQEDSAVYLCASSLEKYRPKGDTQYFGPGTRLTVL.